The rows below give T cell receptor beta chains drawn from one sample of a study of cytomegalovirus exposure and HLA in healthy donors. Here immunoSEQ multiplex PCR was the method, and the copy in TCRdb shows in-frame clones only, minus some. In the table there are about 92,000 clones, roughly 70% of which are singletons. Input material: PBMCs. The receptors stem from a woman under 30 in good health and CMV-seropositive. CDR3s include the opening cysteine and the closing phenylalanine or tryptophan. A D gene is named only where the DNA matches it firmly. For some rows the clone size is stated as once, few or many, or as a class when expanded; others skip it.

abundance	d_gene	v_gene	j_gene	CDR3nt	CDR3aa
once	TRBD1	TRBV7-9	TRBJ2-3	TGTGCCAGCAGCCACCCCCCGCGACAGGGAGCTATCTCAGATACGCAGTATTTT	CASSHPPRQGAISDTQYF
.	TRBD2	TRBV5-1	TRBJ2-3	TGCGCCAGCAGCTTTGCTAGCGGGAGGACAGATACGCAGTATTTT	CASSFASGRTDTQYF
.	.	TRBV4-2	TRBJ1-5	TGTGCCAGCAGCCAGGCACAGGGTAAGCCCCAGCATTTT	CASSQAQGKPQHF
once	.	TRBV28	TRBJ2-3	TGTGCCAGCAGCCTCGCAGGAGGGGATACGCAGTATTTT	CASSLAGGDTQYF
once	.	TRBV6-5	TRBJ1-1	TGTGCCAGCGAACGTTCGGGTGGCACTGAAGCTTTCTTT	CASERSGGTEAFF
.	TRBD1	TRBV4-1	TRBJ1-5	TGCGCCAGCAGCGACAGGGAGCAAGGCAATCAGCCCCAGCATTTT	CASSDREQGNQPQHF
.	.	TRBV19	TRBJ2-1	TGTGCCAGTAGGTCAACCGGGACTCCCCCCGAGCAGTTCTTC	CASRSTGTPPEQFF
.	TRBD1	TRBV5-1	TRBJ2-7	TGCGCCAGCAGCACGGGACAGGGGGCCTTCGAGCAGTACTTC	CASSTGQGAFEQYF
.	.	TRBV28	TRBJ1-4	TGTGCCAGCACTCGGGGGGGAGAAAAACTGTTTTTT	CASTRGGEKLFF
few	TRBD1	TRBV27	TRBJ1-2	TGTGCCAGCAGTTTTATTCCTACAGGGGAGAGTAAGGGCTACACCTTC	CASSFIPTGESKGYTF
.	.	TRBV6-1	TRBJ2-7	TGTGCCAGCAGTAGAGGGCCCCTCTACGAGCAGTACTTC	CASSRGPLYEQYF
few	TRBD1	TRBV12-5	TRBJ2-5	TGTGCTAGTGCCTGGGGGACAGAAAAAGAGACCCAGTACTTC	CASAWGTEKETQYF
.	.	TRBV28	TRBJ2-7	TGTGCCAGCAGTTTCGGGATCAGCGCGGACTACGAGCAGTACTTC	CASSFGISADYEQYF
.	TRBD1	TRBV7-2	TRBJ1-2	TGTGCCAGCAGCCTGTACAGGGGACCTAACTATGGCTACACCTTC	CASSLYRGPNYGYTF
.	.	TRBV27	TRBJ2-3	TGTGCCAGCAGTTTCCTATGGGCCGCAGATACGCAGTATTTT	CASSFLWAADTQYF
.	.	TRBV6-5	TRBJ1-1	TGTGCCAGCAGCAGAGAGGGCACTGAAGCTTTCTTT	CASSREGTEAFF
.	.	TRBV18	TRBJ1-2	TGTGCCAGCTCACCTGACAGACACAATTCCTATGGCTACACCTTC	CASSPDRHNSYGYTF
.	.	TRBV7-9	TRBJ2-7	TGTGCCAGCACCTCGACAGGGAGGCACGAGCAGTACTTC	CASTSTGRHEQYF
.	TRBD2	TRBV9	TRBJ2-2	TGTGCCAGCACCCGACTAGCGGGAGGGCCCTTCAACACCGGGGAGCTGTTTTTT	CASTRLAGGPFNTGELFF
.	TRBD1	TRBV11-2	TRBJ2-7	TGTGCCAGCAGCCGTCAGGGGACAGGGATGTACGAGCAGTACTTC	CASSRQGTGMYEQYF
.	.	TRBV7-9	TRBJ2-3	TGTGCCAGCAGCCGCGCGGGGGATACGCAGTATTTT	CASSRAGDTQYF
.	TRBD1	TRBV19	TRBJ1-2	TGTGCCAGTAGTATAGATCCATTCGGCGGACAGGGGGCGGATGGCTACACCTTC	CASSIDPFGGQGADGYTF
many	.	TRBV5-4	TRBJ2-7	TGTGCCAGCAGCTCCGGACGAGGGAACGAGCAGTACTTC	CASSSGRGNEQYF
few	TRBD2	TRBV10-2	TRBJ2-3	TGCGCCAGCAGTGAGTTGGGGGGAGGGTATACCAATACGCAGTATTTT	CASSELGGGYTNTQYF
.	.	TRBV19	TRBJ2-1	TGTGCCAGTATGGAGATTAGCGGTTCCTACAATGAGCAGTTCTTC	CASMEISGSYNEQFF
.	TRBD2	TRBV7-8	TRBJ2-1	TGTGCCAGCGGCTTCCTAGCGGGGGCCTACAATGAGCAGTTCTTC	CASGFLAGAYNEQFF
.	.	TRBV9	TRBJ2-7	TGTGCCAGCAGCGTTGCGACAGACGGTGGCGAGCAGTACTTC	CASSVATDGGEQYF
.	TRBD1	TRBV29-1	TRBJ1-1	TGCAGCGCCGGACAGGGGACCACTGAAGCTTTCTTT	CSAGQGTTEAFF
few	TRBD2	TRBV7-9	TRBJ2-5	TGTGCCAGCAGCTTTGGGCCTGGGACTAGCGCCAAAGAGACCCAGTACTTC	CASSFGPGTSAKETQYF
few	TRBD1	TRBV5-6	TRBJ1-1	TGTGCCAGCAGCTTGGATGGGACAGGGGGGAAACACACTGAAGCTTTCTTT	CASSLDGTGGKHTEAFF
.	TRBD1	TRBV9	TRBJ1-6	TGTGCCAGCAGCGCCCGGGACAGCGGATGGTCACCCCTCCACTTT	CASSARDSGWSPLHF
.	.	TRBV20-1	TRBJ1-5	TGCAGTGCTAGACAGGGTCAGCCCCAGCATTTT	CSARQGQPQHF
.	.	TRBV30	TRBJ1-1	TGTGCCTGCCAGGGGTTTGGGACTGAAGCTTTCTTT	CACQGFGTEAFF
.	.	TRBV6-1	TRBJ1-1	TGTGCCAGCAGTGAGAACCGGTGGACTGAAGCTTTCTTT	CASSENRWTEAFF
.	.	TRBV28	TRBJ1-2	TGTGCCAGCAGCCTCAGGGGATCTAACTATGGCTACACCTTC	CASSLRGSNYGYTF
.	.	TRBV28	TRBJ1-1	TGTGCCAGCAGTTTGCCGGGAACTGAAGCTTTCTTT	CASSLPGTEAFF
.	TRBD2	TRBV7-2	TRBJ2-5	TGTGCCAGCAGCCCGCACCAACCTAGCGGGCAAGAGACCCAGTACTTC	CASSPHQPSGQETQYF